The rows below give T cell receptor beta chains drawn from one sample of a study of neurological immune-mediated disorders. TCRdb re-analysed the 5' RACE reads in MiXCR, keeping a single row per CDR3 protein. The table records some 65,000 distinct CDR3 sequences, around 5.5% of them present only once. Sequencing input: PBMCs. The source is a woman under 40 with multiple sclerosis. Each CDR3 is given without its conserved first and last residue. Fields, in order: V gene, CDR3 protein.

TRBV7-2,ASSPHGGGAF
TRBV20-1,SARDLARPNTEAF
TRBV20-1,SALGGPPETQY
TRBV5-6,ASSLVRGTEAF
TRBV12-3/TRBV12-4,ASSRNTGTYNEQF
TRBV4-1,ASSQPGQGNYEQY
TRBV4-2,ASSLSLTDTQY
TRBV20-1,SARDGNRGNYGYT
TRBV4-1,ASSQDRSGPFISYEQY
TRBV29-1,SVEAQGHLYGYT
TRBV7-9,ASSLDAASYEQY
TRBV4-1,ASSQWGHEQY
TRBV12-3/TRBV12-4,ASSLAGGNEQF
TRBV20-1,SAITTGNHYGYT
TRBV20-1,SARGGGGSFLHEQY
TRBV12-3/TRBV12-4,ASRPNPGLGGEKLF
TRBV7-6,ASSTGQGYEQY
TRBV5-1,ASSSGGTSNYEQY
TRBV27,ASSTPTSSGELF
TRBV29-1,SVYYKGTRQETQY
TRBV2,ASISTTQY
TRBV4-1,ASGQGFEETQY
TRBV18,ASSPGTGGGEKLF
TRBV12-3/TRBV12-4,ASSLSDRGDEKLF
TRBV15,ATSRDGRGGETQY
TRBV20-1,SARDRASGGNTQY
TRBV12-3/TRBV12-4,ASRAGGNQPQH
TRBV20-1,SVGPSGGADTQY
TRBV12-3/TRBV12-4,ASSLTARAVQF
TRBV5-1,ASTRDSQETQY
TRBV20-1,SANSGGSYNEQF
TRBV10-3,AISERGLLSDTQY
TRBV20-1,SASRGFGETQY